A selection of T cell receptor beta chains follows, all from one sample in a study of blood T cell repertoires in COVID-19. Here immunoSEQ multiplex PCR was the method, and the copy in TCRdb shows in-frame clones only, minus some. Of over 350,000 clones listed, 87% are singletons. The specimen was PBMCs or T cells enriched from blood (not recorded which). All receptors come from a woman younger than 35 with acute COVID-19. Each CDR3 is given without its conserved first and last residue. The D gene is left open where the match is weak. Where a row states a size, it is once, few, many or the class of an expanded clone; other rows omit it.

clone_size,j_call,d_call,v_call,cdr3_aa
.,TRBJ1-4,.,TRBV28,ASSPRREGGGEKLF
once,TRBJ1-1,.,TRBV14,ASSQDSQIYRNTEAF
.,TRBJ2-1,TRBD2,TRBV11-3,ASSLGGGRDNEQF
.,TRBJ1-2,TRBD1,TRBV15,ATRGTGGLGYT
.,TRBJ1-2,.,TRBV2,ASSERSGVGGYT
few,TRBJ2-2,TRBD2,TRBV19,ASSFLAELGGELF
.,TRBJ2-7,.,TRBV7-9,ASSRTALSSYEQY
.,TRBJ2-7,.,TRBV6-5,ASSQEGAPTYEQY
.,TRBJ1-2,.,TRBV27,ASRPTRHINYGYT
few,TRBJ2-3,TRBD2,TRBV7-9,ASSALSGPTDTQY
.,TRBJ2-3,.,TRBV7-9,ASSPPSGLWQY
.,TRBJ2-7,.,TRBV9,ASSSSQSSYEQY
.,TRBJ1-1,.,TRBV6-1,ASSEASYTEAF
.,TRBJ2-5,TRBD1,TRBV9,ASSPGTGSETQY
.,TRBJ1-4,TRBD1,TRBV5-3,ARSLAGQGPNRNEKLF
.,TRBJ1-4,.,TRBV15,ATSNRQDTNEKLF
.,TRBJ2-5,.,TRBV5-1,ASSFGQFQETQY